The 18 T cell receptor beta chains below come from one sample, sequenced in a study of shared clonotypes between healthy human individuals. Profiled with immunoSEQ multiplex PCR; TCRdb holds only in-frame clones, not every one. The sample holds about 2 million clones, just under 95% seen once. Terminally differentiated effector memory CD45RA+ cells were left out of the naive CD8 fraction, which was CD45RO-negative and positively selected for CCR7. The sample consisted of naive CD8+ T cells sorted from blood. The source is a man younger than 30 in good health.

V and J are TRBV29-1 and TRBJ2-7; D may be TRBD1 (6 bases). The V and J ends lost 7 bases and 2 bases respectively, with 15 bases between them. CDR3 length equals 13 residues. Germline loops: CDR1 SQVTM, CDR2 ANQGSEA. As DNA, the CDR3 is TGCAGCGCGTCCACAGGGAAAACCTACGAGCAGTACTTC. Protein sequence: CSASTGKTYEQYF.

This chain joins TRBV13 and TRBJ2-7, with D perhaps matching TRBD2 (5 bases). V lost 5 bases to trimming and J lost 5 bases, with 19 bases between them. The CDR3 length is 15 residues. Per germline, CDR1 PRHDT and CDR2 FYEKMQ (reference sequence). CDR3 sequence (DNA): TGTGCCAGCAGCCACGAGGGCCGGGGTGTTCACGAGCAGTACTTC. Amino acid sequence: CASSHEGRGVHEQYF.

This CDR3 reads CASSADGNTEAFF. CDR3 coding DNA: TGCGCCAGCAGCGCGGACGGGAACACTGAAGCTTTCTTT. The chain combines TRBV5-1 with TRBJ1-1; D is undetermined. This CDR3 contains 13 residues. V lost 4 bases and J lost 1, with 8 bases in between. Germline V gene data show CDR1 as SGHRS and CDR2 as YFSETQ.

The chain combines TRBV5-6 with TRBJ2-3, with D maybe TRBD2 (5 bases). Trimming cost V 2 bases and J 5 bases, with 6 bases left between them. Germline V CDR1 and CDR2: SGHDT, YYEEEE. The CDR3 totals 12 residues. The chain's CDR3 is CASSFGVDTQYF. The CDR3 DNA is TGTGCCAGCAGCTTCGGGGTAGATACGCAGTATTTT.

This chain joins TRBV7-9 and TRBJ2-7; D uncertain. The CDR3 totals 12 residues. Trimming cost V 5 bases and J 6 bases, with 11 bases left between them. Germline CDR1 reads SEHNR; CDR2 reads FQNEAQ (reference sequence). CDR3 coding DNA: TGTGCCAGCAGCGGGGTGGCTGGCGAGCAGTACTTC. Translating gives CASSGVAGEQYF.

This chain uses TRBV28 with TRBJ1-6, with unresolved D. The CDR3 sequence is 16 residues long. The V end lost 7 bases, the J end lost 1 base, and 14 bases lay between the germline ends. CDR1 is MDHEN and CDR2 is SYDVKM in the germline V gene. The chain's CDR3 is CASIKPGPSYNSPLHF. CDR3 in DNA: TGTGCCAGCATTAAGCCAGGTCCATCCTATAATTCACCCCTCCACTTT.

The CDR3 DNA sequence: TGTGCCAGCAGCTTGGACGGGCCGGCCTATGGCTACACCTTC. Its translation: CASSLDGPAYGYTF. V usage is TRBV5-4 and J usage is TRBJ1-2, with D unclear. Germline CDR1 reads SGHNT; CDR2 reads YYREEE (reference sequence). Trimming removed 0 bases from V and 4 bases from J, with 10 bases in between. CDR3 size: 14 residues.

CDR3 protein: CATSRGTGATNEKLFF. The CDR3 region has the DNA TGTGCCACCAGCAGAGGGACAGGCGCAACTAATGAAAAACTGTTTTTT. The V call is TRBV15, the J call TRBJ1-4; 7 bases fit TRBD1. With V trimmed by 1 base and J by 0 bases, 2 bases remained unmatched. The CDR3 spans 16 residues. Germline values: CDR1 LNHNV, CDR2 YYDKDF (reference sequence).

The gene calls are TRBV5-6 and TRBJ2-7; D is undetermined. The germline V gene encodes CDR1 SGHDT and CDR2 YYEEEE. The CDR3 has 14 residues. V was clipped by 0 bases and J by 6 bases, with 13 bases between them. CDR3 coding DNA: TGTGCCAGCAGCTTGGGTGTCTCCCCCCTCGAGCAGTACTTC. This codes for CASSLGVSPLEQYF.

The V gene is TRBV29-1, the J gene TRBJ1-1; D is undetermined. The CDR3 totals 10 residues. The V gene lost 4 bases and the J gene lost 7 bases, with 7 bases spanning the gap. CDR1 SQVTM and CDR2 ANQGSEA come from the germline V gene. The CDR3 here is CSVVTNEAFF. For the CDR3, the DNA is TGCAGCGTTGTTACCAATGAAGCTTTCTTT.

The chain couples TRBV6-6 to TRBJ2-3, with D unresolved. CDR1 and CDR2 from the germline V gene are MNHNY and SVGAGI (reference sequence). This CDR3 is built from 15 residues. Trimming took 3 bases from V and 4 from J, leaving 14 bases between them. The CDR3, as DNA: TGTGCCAGCAGTTATGACGGCTATCGCCCAGATACGCAGTATTTT. It translates to CASSYDGYRPDTQYF.

This clone was observed a single time. This rearrangement joins TRBV9 to TRBJ2-7; D uncertain. The CDR3 totals 14 residues. In germline, CDR1 is SGDLS, CDR2 YYNGEE. Trimming left V 0 bases short and J 3 bases short, with 10 bases between. This CDR3 is CASSVDATDYEQYF. The DNA of the CDR3 is TGTGCCAGCAGCGTAGACGCGACCGACTACGAGCAGTACTTC.

This sequence joins TRBV6-5 and TRBJ2-5; D is perhaps TRBD1 or TRBD2 (5 bases each). V lost 5 bases to trimming and J lost 5 bases, with 15 bases between them. The CDR3 consists of 14 residues. CDR1 and CDR2 (germline): MNHEY, SVGAGI. The CDR3 DNA reads TGTGCCAGCAGTCCCGGGACCCTCGGGGAGACCCAGTACTTC. The encoded protein is CASSPGTLGETQYF.

The chain joins TRBV30 to TRBJ2-7; D possibly uses TRBD1 or TRBD2 (6 bases each). CDR1 GTSNPN and CDR2 SVGIG come from the germline V gene (reference sequence). This CDR3 comprises 13 residues. V was clipped by 2 bases and J by 6 bases, with 14 bases between them. CDR3 sequence: CAWSLGGPVEQYF. CDR3 sequence (DNA): TGTGCCTGGAGTCTTGGGGGGCCCGTCGAGCAGTACTTC.

This clone was seen a few times. Other DNA sequences in this specimen translate into the identical CDR3. This sequence joins TRBV9 and TRBJ2-7, with a tentative D call TRBD1 (5 bases). Trimming stripped 0 bases from V and 3 bases from J, with 10 bases between. Germline loops: CDR1 SGDLS, CDR2 YYNGEE. The length of the CDR3 is 14 residues. The CDR3 DNA reads TGTGCCAGCAGCGTAGGGGGCGGTGTCTACGAGCAGTACTTC. This gives the protein CASSVGGGVYEQYF.

The count of this clone is one. At one of its ends the junction is not consistent with the germline gene, which may arise from a read error. This chain uses TRBV7-7 with TRBJ2-5; 10 nucleotides agree with TRBD1. This CDR3 comprises 15 residues. Germline lookup yields CDR1 SSHAT and CDR2 FNYEAQ (reference sequence). CDR3 nucleotide sequence: TGTGCTAGCAGCCAAGACAGGGGGCCGTCTGAGACCCAGTACTTC. Amino acid sequence: CASSQDRGPSETQYF.

The chain has TRBV18 and TRBJ2-7; D may be TRBD1 (6 bases). Trimming removed 6 bases from V and 3 bases from J, with 15 bases in between. The CDR3 covers 14 residues. CDR1 is KGHSH and CDR2 is LQKENI in the germline V gene. Here the CDR3 DNA reads TGTGCCAGCTCCTTCTTCGCAGGGGACTACGAGCAGTACTTC. Its protein product is CASSFFAGDYEQYF.

Points on this clone: Additional DNA sequences in this sample encode the identical CDR3. The V call is TRBV27, the J call TRBJ1-2, with D unclear. Germline V gives CDR1 MNHEY, CDR2 SMNVEV (reference sequence). This CDR3 comprises 13 residues. Trimming took off 4 bases at V and 4 bases at J, with 10 bases between the two ends. CDR3 amino acids: CASSSRGPYGYTF. The CDR3, as DNA: TGTGCCAGCAGTTCACGTGGACCCTATGGCTACACCTTC.